The TCR beta chain under discussion was sequenced for a study of radiotherapy plus CTLA-4 blockade in lung cancer. Sequenced by immunoSEQ multiplex PCR; TCRdb stores in-frame clones only, minus some. Found here are approximately 69,000 clones, around 73% of them singletons; the top ten hold about 6.7%. The CDR3 is 12 amino acids. The germline V gene has CDR1 SGHRS and CDR2 YFSETQ. V was trimmed by 4 bases and J by 5 bases, leaving 8 bases between them. The receptor was isolated from a human donor with non-small cell lung cancer who had a complete response to radiotherapy plus ipilimumab. The V call is TRBV5-1, the J call TRBJ2-3; D might be TRBD2 (5 bases). The source was peripheral blood, collected from a patient treated with radiotherapy plus ipilimumab. The CDR3 coding sequence is TGCGCCAGCAGCCCCCGGGGAGATACGCAGTATTTT. Translated: CASSPRGDTQYF.